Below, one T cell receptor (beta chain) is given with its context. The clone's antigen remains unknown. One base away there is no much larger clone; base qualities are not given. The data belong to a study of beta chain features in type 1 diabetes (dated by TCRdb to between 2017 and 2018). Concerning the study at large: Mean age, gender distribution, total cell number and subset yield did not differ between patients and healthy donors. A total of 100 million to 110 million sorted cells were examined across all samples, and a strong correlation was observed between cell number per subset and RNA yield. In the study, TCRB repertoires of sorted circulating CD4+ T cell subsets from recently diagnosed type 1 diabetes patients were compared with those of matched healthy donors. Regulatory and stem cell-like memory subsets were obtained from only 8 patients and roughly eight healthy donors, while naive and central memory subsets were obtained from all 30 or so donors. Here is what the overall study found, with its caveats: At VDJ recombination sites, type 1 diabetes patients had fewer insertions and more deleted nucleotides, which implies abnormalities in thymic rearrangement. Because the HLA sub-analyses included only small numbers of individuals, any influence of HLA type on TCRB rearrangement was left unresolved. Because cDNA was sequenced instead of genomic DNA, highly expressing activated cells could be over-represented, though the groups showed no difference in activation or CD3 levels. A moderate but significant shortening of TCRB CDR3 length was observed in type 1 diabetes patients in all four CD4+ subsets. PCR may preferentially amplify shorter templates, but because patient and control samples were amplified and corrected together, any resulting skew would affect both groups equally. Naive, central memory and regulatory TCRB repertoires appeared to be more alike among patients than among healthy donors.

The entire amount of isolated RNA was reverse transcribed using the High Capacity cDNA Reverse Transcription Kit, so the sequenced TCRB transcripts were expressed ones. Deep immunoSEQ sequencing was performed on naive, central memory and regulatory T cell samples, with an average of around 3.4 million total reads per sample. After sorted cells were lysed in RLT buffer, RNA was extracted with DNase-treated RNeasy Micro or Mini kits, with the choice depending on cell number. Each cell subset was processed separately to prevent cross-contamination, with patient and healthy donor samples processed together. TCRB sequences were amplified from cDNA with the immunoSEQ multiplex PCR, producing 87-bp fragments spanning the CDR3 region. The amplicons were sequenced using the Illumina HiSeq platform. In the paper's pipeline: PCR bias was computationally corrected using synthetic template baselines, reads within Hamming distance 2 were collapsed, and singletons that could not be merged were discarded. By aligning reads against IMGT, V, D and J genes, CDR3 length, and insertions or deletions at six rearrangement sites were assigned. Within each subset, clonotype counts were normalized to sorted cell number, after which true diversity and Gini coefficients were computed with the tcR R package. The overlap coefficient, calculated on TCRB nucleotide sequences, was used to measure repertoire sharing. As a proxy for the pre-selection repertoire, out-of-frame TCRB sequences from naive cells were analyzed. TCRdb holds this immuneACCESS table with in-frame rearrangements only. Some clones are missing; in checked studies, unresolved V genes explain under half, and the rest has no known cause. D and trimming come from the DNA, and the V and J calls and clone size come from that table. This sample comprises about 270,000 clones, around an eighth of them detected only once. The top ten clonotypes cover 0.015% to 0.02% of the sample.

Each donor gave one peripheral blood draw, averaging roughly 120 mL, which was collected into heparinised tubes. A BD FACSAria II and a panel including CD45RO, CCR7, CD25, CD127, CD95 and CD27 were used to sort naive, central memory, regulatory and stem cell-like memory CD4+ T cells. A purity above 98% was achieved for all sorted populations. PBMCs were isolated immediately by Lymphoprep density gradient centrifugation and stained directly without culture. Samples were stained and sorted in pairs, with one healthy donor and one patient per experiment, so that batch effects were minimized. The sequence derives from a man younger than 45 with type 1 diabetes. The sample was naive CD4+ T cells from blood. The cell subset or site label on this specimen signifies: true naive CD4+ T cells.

The DNA reads TGTGCCAGTAGTACCACCGGACTAGCGGAGGGGCCAGATACGCAGTATTTT. It is translated as CASSTTGLAEGPDTQYF. Recombination connected TRBV19 to TRBJ2-3, and TRBD2 matches 10 of the central bases. The junction shows trimming of 4 bases on V and 4 bases on J, and the gene matches do not reach 11 bases of it. The CDR3 contains 17 residues, cysteine and phenylalanine counted. The sequence is cut down to CDR3 DNA, 51 bases in frame from base 1. The CDR1 and CDR2 encoded by the germline V gene (reference sequence) are LNHDA and SQIVND.